This TCR beta chain was observed in a study of vaccination and CD4 T cells after COVID-19. The study sequenced cultured CD4+ T cell DNA using the Oncomine TCR Beta short-read assay. Genomic DNA was isolated from cultured CD4+ T cells. TCRdb re-derived calls from the PCR reads in MiXCR, one entry per CDR3 protein. The table shows over 9,000 distinct CDR3 sequences, with 53% occurring only once. Germline CDR1 is SGDLS and CDR2 is YYNGEE. This CDR3 has 15 residues. V lost 4 bases, J lost 6 bases, and 8 bases stayed unmatched. Comments on this clonotype: No antigen is known for it.

Treatment noted: roughly ten-day PBMC culture with coronavirus spike peptide pools or control peptides (ViraFEST assay). Following a culture period (around 10 days), negative selection was used to isolate CD4+ T cells. Sequenced sample: CD4+ T cells from blood, cultured in vitro. This clonotype was obtained from a human donor who had recovered from COVID-19. The V and J genes are TRBV9 and TRBJ1-5, with 9 bases identical to TRBD1. The CDR3, as DNA: TGTGCCAGCAGCACCGGACAGGGGCAGGGTCAGCCCCAGCATTTT. This encodes CASSTGQGQGQPQHF. The full variable domain, in which reference TRBV9 and TRBJ1-5 provide the parts outside the CDR3, is DSGVTQTPKHLITATGQRVTLRCSPRSGDLSVYWYQQSLDQGLQFLIQYYNGEERAKGNILERFSAQQFPDLHSELNLSSLELGDSALYFCASSTGQGQGQPQHFGDGTRLSIL.